This T cell receptor (beta chain) derives from a study of response to subunit inactivated influenza vaccine. Findings and limits, study-wide: Each seasonal influenza vaccination, the authors suggested, recruits few new T cells.

CDR1 and CDR2 from the germline V gene are SGHTA and FQGNSA. There are 17 residues in the CDR3. J gave up 0 bases and V 0 bases, and 5 bases lay outside the gene matches. TCRdb processed the RT-PCR reads anew with MiXCR; each CDR3 protein has one entry. The sample has fewer than 700,000 distinct CDR3 sequences; 13% are singletons. This clonotype was counted only a few times. No antigen is known for it. The genes are TRBV7-2 and TRBJ1-5; TRBD1 agrees at 7 bases. The source is a man aged 45-65 years who received an inactivated influenza vaccine. Source: PBMCs from blood, taken more than 35 days after vaccination. CDR3 in amino acids: CASSLAGGRYSNQPQHF. The DNA for the CDR3 is TGTGCCAGCAGCTTAGCAGGGGGCAGATATAGCAATCAGCCCCAGCATTTT.